The entry that follows covers one T cell receptor (beta chain) sequence. Assay: immunoSEQ multiplex PCR; the TCRdb copy retains only in-frame clones and omits some. The table includes 200,000 to 250,000 clones, 80% to 95% detected once. This sample was taken from a study of blood T cell repertoires in COVID-19. Study summary: Sources were T cells, B-cell-depleted T cells, or PBMCs; the material itself was cDNA or gDNA.

CDR1 and CDR2 (germline): MNHEY, SMNVEV (reference sequence). The CDR3 sequence is 13 residues long. Trimming removed 4 bases from V and 9 bases from J, with 13 bases in between. The source is a man aged 25-45 years with COVID-19, enrolled during active disease. Sequencing was performed on peripheral blood. The chain has TRBV27 and TRBJ2-4, with D hard to call. The CDR3 is CASSSLDSPIQYF. The CDR3 DNA sequence: TGTGCCAGCAGTTCCCTCGACTCGCCCATTCAGTACTTC.